This entry concerns a single TCR beta chain. The data belong to a study of blood T cell repertoires in COVID-19. Study in general: Sites in the United States, Italy and Spain provided acute and convalescent COVID-19 samples. The cDNA or gDNA used as material had been derived from T cells, B-cell-depleted T cells, or PBMCs.

Trimming cost V 3 bases and J 4 bases; bases outside gene matches: 7. The CDR3 covers 15 residues. Germline CDR1 SGHRS, CDR2 YFSETQ. The method was immunoSEQ multiplex PCR; TCRdb's version includes in-frame clones alone and lacks a portion of them. The data show tens of thousands of clones, with around 70% seen just once and 20% to 25% held by the top ten. The genes are TRBV5-1 and TRBJ1-1, with 9 bases lining up with TRBD1. The sequencing sample was made of peripheral blood. This clonotype was sampled from a man between 65 and 85 years old with acute or convalescent COVID-19. The CDR3 region is CASSWDRVIGTEAFF. The DNA for the CDR3 is TGCGCCAGCAGCTGGGACAGGGTAATAGGCACTGAAGCTTTCTTT.